This entry lists 12 T cell receptor beta chains sequenced from one sample in a study of identical twins. TCRdb processed the 5' RACE reads anew with MiXCR; each CDR3 protein has one entry. The sample comprises 450,000 to 600,000 distinct CDR3 sequences, about a fifth of which are singletons, and about 0.48% rests with the top ten. These data were also reused for a study on yellow fever vaccine responses in identical twins.

Sequencing input: CD4+ T cells sorted from blood. These receptors all come from a woman between 18 and 29 years old in good health.

This chain uses TRBV5-1 with TRBJ2-3; TRBD2 aligns across 10 bases. Per the germline V gene, CDR1 is SGHRS and CDR2 is YFSETQ. With 1 base clipped from V and 4 bases from J, the junction kept 9 bases outside the gene matches. This CDR3 is 17 amino acids long. The CDR3 spells CASSLRSGSGGSDTQYF. DNA of the CDR3: TGCGCCAGCAGCTTGCGTTCGGGTAGCGGGGGGTCAGATACGCAGTATTTT.

This clonotype was seen repeatedly, ten times or more. The chain couples TRBV12-3 or TRBV12-4 to TRBJ2-1; D is perhaps TRBD2 (6 bases). The CDR3 length is 11 residues. The V gene lost 7 bases and the J gene lost 11 bases, with 12 bases spanning the gap. This chain's CDR3 is CASTIGSQQFF. DNA of the CDR3: TGTGCCAGCACTATCGGGAGCCAGCAGTTCTTC.

This clonotype was counted a few times. The J gene is TRBJ1-2, the V gene TRBV4-2; D call uncertain. CDR1 and CDR2 from the germline V gene are LGHNA and YNFKEQ. With 0 bases removed from V and 0 bases from J, the gap between germline ends came to 11 bases. This CDR3 has 16 residues. The CDR3 coding sequence is TGTGCCAGCAGCCAAGATCTGGCTACATCTAACTATGGCTACACCTTC. Its translation: CASSQDLATSNYGYTF.

The sample holds a few counts of this clonotype. This sequence joins TRBV9 and TRBJ2-7, with 9 positions matching TRBD2. This CDR3 has 16 amino acids. Germline CDR1 is SGDLS and CDR2 is YYNGEE. V trimming: 0 bases; J trimming: 2 bases; junction bases outside the gene matches: 6. CDR3 bases: TGTGCCAGCAGCGTAGCCCAAGCGGGGGGAACCTACGAGCAGTACGTC. The encoded protein is CASSVAQAGGTYEQYV.

CDR3 bases: TGTGCCAGCTCACCCCTGGCAGGGAGCCAAGAGACCCAGTACTTC. Translation gives CASSPLAGSQETQYF. The chain joins TRBV18 to TRBJ2-5; D is perhaps TRBD1 or TRBD2 (5 bases each). Trimming left V 3 bases short and J 1 base short, with 12 bases between. The CDR3 spans 15 residues. Germline assignment: CDR1 KGHSH and CDR2 LQKENI.

The chain uses TRBV11-2 and TRBJ1-1; TRBD1 might be the D (6 bases). V lost 5 bases and J 10 bases, leaving 23 bases between the germline ends. This CDR3 has 15 amino acids. The germline V gene has CDR1 SGHAT and CDR2 FQNNGV. This CDR3 is CASSTGTKTPQVAFF. CDR3 bases: TGTGCCAGCAGCACCGGGACAAAGACTCCACAGGTAGCTTTCTTT.

The chain links TRBV15 to TRBJ1-2; 8 bases line up with TRBD1. V lost 5 bases and J lost 4; bases outside the gene matches: 9. This CDR3 has 15 amino acids. From germline, CDR1 is LNHNV and CDR2 YYDKDF (reference sequence). The CDR3 is CATSSQTGVAYGYTF. Here the CDR3 DNA reads TGTGCCACCAGCTCTCAGACAGGGGTCGCCTATGGCTACACCTTC.

This clonotype has a handful of counts. The V gene is TRBV12-3 or TRBV12-4, the J gene TRBJ1-4, with D possibly TRBD1 on 5 matching bases. This CDR3 is 15 amino acids long. Trimming shortened V by 6 bases and J by 7 bases, and 18 bases separated the two germline ends. CDR3 DNA: TGTGCCAGCAGCCTAGAGGGGAAGACAAGTGAAAAACTGTTTTTT. Translating it yields CASSLEGKTSEKLFF.

V usage is TRBV12-3 or TRBV12-4 and J usage is TRBJ2-5; TRBD2 matches at 10 bases. J gave up 0 bases and V 7 bases, and 11 bases lay outside the gene matches. The CDR3 is 17 amino acids. This chain's CDR3 is CASTASGSPWYQETQYF. In DNA, the CDR3 is TGTGCCAGCACGGCTAGCGGGAGCCCTTGGTACCAAGAGACCCAGTACTTC.

This clonotype was seen only a few times. The chain has TRBV5-1 and TRBJ2-5, with a possible D match to TRBD1 (6 bases). Germline V gene sequence: CDR1 SGHRS, CDR2 YFSETQ. The V gene lost 3 bases and the J gene lost 5 bases, with 17 bases spanning the gap. The CDR3 is made up of 15 amino acids. This CDR3 reads CASSSITGRQETQYF. The CDR3 region has the DNA TGCGCCAGCAGCTCGATAACAGGGCGGCAGGAGACCCAGTACTTC.

The chain recombines TRBV3-1 with TRBJ2-7, with TRBD2 identical over 10 bases. The germline gives CDR1 LGHDT, CDR2 YNNKEL (reference sequence). V shed 4 bases and J 7 bases; nucleotides not matched to a gene: 4. The CDR3 is 13 residues long. The CDR3 protein is CASSPLAGGEQYV. The CDR3 bases are TGTGCCAGCAGCCCCTTAGCGGGGGGAGAGCAGTACGTC.

This chain joins TRBV29-1 and TRBJ1-1; D ambiguous. Per germline, CDR1 SQVTM and CDR2 ANQGSEA. This CDR3 is 10 amino acids long. V was shortened by 7 bases and J by 5 bases, with 8 bases between the two germline ends. The CDR3 coding sequence is TGCAGCGGAAGGAGTACTGAAGCTTTCTTT. Its translation: CSGRSTEAFF.